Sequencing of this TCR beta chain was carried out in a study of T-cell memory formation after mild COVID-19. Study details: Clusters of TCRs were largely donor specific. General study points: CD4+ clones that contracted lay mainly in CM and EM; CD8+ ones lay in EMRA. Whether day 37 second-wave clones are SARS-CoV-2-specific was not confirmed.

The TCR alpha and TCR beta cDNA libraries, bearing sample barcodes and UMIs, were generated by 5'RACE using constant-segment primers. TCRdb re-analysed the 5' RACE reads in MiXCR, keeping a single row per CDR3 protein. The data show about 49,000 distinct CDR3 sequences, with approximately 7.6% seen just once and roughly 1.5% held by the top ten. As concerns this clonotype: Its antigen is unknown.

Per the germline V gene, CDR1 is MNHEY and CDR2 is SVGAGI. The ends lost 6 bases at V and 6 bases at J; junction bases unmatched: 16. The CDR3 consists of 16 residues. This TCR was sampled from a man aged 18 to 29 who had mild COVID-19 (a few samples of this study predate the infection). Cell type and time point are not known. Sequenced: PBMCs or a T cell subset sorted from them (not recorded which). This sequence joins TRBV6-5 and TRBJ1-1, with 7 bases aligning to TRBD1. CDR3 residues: CASRTWHQGQGAEAFF. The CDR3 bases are TGTGCCAGCAGGACTTGGCACCAGGGGCAGGGGGCTGAAGCTTTCTTT.